Listed below are T cell receptor beta chains from one sample, sequenced in a study of T cell responses to AZD1222 COVID-19 vaccine. Some clones are missing from TCRdb's copy, which holds only in-frame ones; the method was immunoSEQ multiplex PCR. The data hold 160,000 or so clones, with roughly nine tenths observed a single time. This material consisted of peripheral blood, taken on day 0 of AZD1222 vaccination. These receptors originate from an adult in good health. Both conserved end residues are part of each CDR3. A D gene is named only where the DNA matches it firmly. Some rows have no size entry. The others give once, few or many, or a class for an expanded clone.

DNA | CDR3 | D | V | size | J
TGCGCCAGCAGCTTAGGACTGGGGTATTCACCCCTCCACTTT | CASSLGLGYSPLHF | NA | TRBV5-1 | NA | TRBJ1-6
TGTGCCAGCAGCCAAGAATGGGGGCCGCTCTCTGGGGAGACCCAGTACTTC | CASSQEWGPLSGETQYF | NA | TRBV14 | NA | TRBJ2-5
TGTGCTCCGCGGCCCCGGCCTTTTGAGACCCAGTACTTC | CAPRPRPFETQYF | NA | TRBV30 | NA | TRBJ2-5
TGTGCCAGCAGCTTAGAAAGTAGCCCCTACGAGCAGTACTTC | CASSLESSPYEQYF | NA | TRBV7-9 | NA | TRBJ2-7
TGCGCCAGCAGCCAAGTTACGGGTGAGCAGTACTTC | CASSQVTGEQYF | NA | TRBV4-1 | NA | TRBJ2-7
TGCAGCACCCAGCAGGGGAATGGCTACACCTTC | CSTQQGNGYTF | NA | TRBV29-1 | NA | TRBJ1-2
TGTGCCAGCAGTTCCTCCCTTAGTGGCTACACCTTC | CASSSSLSGYTF | NA | TRBV28 | NA | TRBJ1-2
TGTGCCAGTACCGAAGGGGGGGGTTGGGACACTTATCAGCCCCAGCATTTT | CASTEGGGWDTYQPQHF | NA | TRBV19 | NA | TRBJ1-5
TGTGCCAGCAGCGCTTCAGGGACGCGAACTGAAGCTTTCTTT | CASSASGTRTEAFF | NA | TRBV9 | NA | TRBJ1-1
TGTGCTAGTGGTATGGGACAGGACTATGGATATGGCTACACCTTC | CASGMGQDYGYGYTF | TRBD1 | TRBV12-5 | once | TRBJ1-2
TGCGCCAGCAGCCAAGACAGAGGACAGTCCTACAATGAGCAGTTCTTC | CASSQDRGQSYNEQFF | NA | TRBV4-3 | NA | TRBJ2-1
TGTGCCAGCAGCTTAGGGCAGGGAGCGACTGAAGCTTTCTTT | CASSLGQGATEAFF | NA | TRBV7-2 | NA | TRBJ1-1
TGTGCCTGGAGTGACGAGGGCGATCAGCCCCAGCATTTT | CAWSDEGDQPQHF | NA | TRBV30 | NA | TRBJ1-5
TGTGCCAGCAGCCCGTTAAGTACAGGGGCTGGGCCCCAGCATTTT | CASSPLSTGAGPQHF | TRBD1 | TRBV6-5 | NA | TRBJ1-5
TGCGCCAGCAGCTTGGCCCCGTTCGGGTCACCCCTCCACTTT | CASSLAPFGSPLHF | NA | TRBV5-1 | once | TRBJ1-6
TGTGCCAGCAGCCAATCGGCCAGATCTACAACTAATGAAAAACTGTTTTTT | CASSQSARSTTNEKLFF | NA | TRBV16 | NA | TRBJ1-4
TGTGCCAGCAGCTTAGCAAACTCTGGAAACACCATATATTTT | CASSLANSGNTIYF | NA | TRBV7-2 | few | TRBJ1-3
TGTGCCATGGGGGGGGTGAACACTGAAGCTTTCTTT | CAMGGVNTEAFF | NA | TRBV5-4 | NA | TRBJ1-1
TGTGCCAGCAGCCAACAAGGGGGCTGGACTGAAGCTTTCTTT | CASSQQGGWTEAFF | TRBD1 | TRBV14 | NA | TRBJ1-1
TGTGCCAGTAGTATCTCGAAGGACTATGGCTACACCTTC | CASSISKDYGYTF | NA | TRBV19 | NA | TRBJ1-2
TGCGCCAGCAGCCAAGATAGTCCGGGAGGGGATTCACCCCTCCACTTT | CASSQDSPGGDSPLHF | NA | TRBV4-3 | NA | TRBJ1-6
TGTGCCAGCAGCTTGGACGGTCTTGGCTACACCTTC | CASSLDGLGYTF | NA | TRBV5-4 | NA | TRBJ1-2
TGTGCCAGCAGCTTAGGGGTTAGCGGTGGCTACACCTTC | CASSLGVSGGYTF | NA | TRBV7-2 | once | TRBJ1-2
TGTGCCAGCAGCCAAGATCTTCAAGGAAAACTGTTTTTT | CASSQDLQGKLFF | NA | TRBV14 | NA | TRBJ1-4
TGTGCCAGCAGTTTTAACGGGGGCACTGAAGCTTTCTTT | CASSFNGGTEAFF | NA | TRBV12-3/TRBV12-4 | NA | TRBJ1-1
TGCAGCGTTGCCAGGGACAATGAGCAGTTCTTC | CSVARDNEQFF | NA | TRBV29-1 | NA | TRBJ2-1
TGCGCCAGCAGCCAAGAAAGGGACGGAAGGTGGCGAGGTGAAAAACTGTTTTTT | CASSQERDGRWRGEKLFF | NA | TRBV4-3 | NA | TRBJ1-4
TGCGCCAGCAGCTCGGCCGGGACAGGGACCTACGAGCAGTACTTC | CASSSAGTGTYEQYF | TRBD1 | TRBV5-1 | NA | TRBJ2-7
TGTGCCACCAGCAGAGGTGGGGGGACGCCTGATAATTCACCCCTCCACTTT | CATSRGGGTPDNSPLHF | NA | TRBV15 | NA | TRBJ1-6
TGTGCCACGAGACAGGGAGAGAGTGGCTACACCTTC | CATRQGESGYTF | TRBD1 | TRBV6-5 | NA | TRBJ1-2
TGTGCCAGCAGCCAAGATCCCAGGCTCCAGGGGGCGACCGGGGAGCTGTTTTTT | CASSQDPRLQGATGELFF | TRBD1 | TRBV3-1/TRBV3-2 | once | TRBJ2-2
TGCGCCAGCAGTGAGTCTCGGGGACAGGGATCACTCGAGCAGTACTTC | CASSESRGQGSLEQYF | TRBD1 | TRBV10-2 | NA | TRBJ2-7
TGTGCCAGTAGTGATCCCGGGACAGCTTATATCAGGTCCCAGCATTTT | CASSDPGTAYIRSQHF | TRBD1 | TRBV19 | NA | TRBJ1-5
TGTGCCAGTACCGGACAAGCTCTTCTCACAGATACGCAGTATTTT | CASTGQALLTDTQYF | NA | TRBV19 | NA | TRBJ2-3
TGTGCCAGCAGCCATCCGGGACTAGCGGGGGGCGGGACCCAGTACTTC | CASSHPGLAGGGTQYF | TRBD2 | TRBV3-1/TRBV3-2 | NA | TRBJ2-5
TGTGCCAGCAGCCGCGGACAGGGGGCTAGCTACGAGCAGTACTTC | CASSRGQGASYEQYF | TRBD1 | TRBV6-6 | NA | TRBJ2-7
TGCGCCAGCAGCCCGCCAGGCCGCTACGAGCAGTACTTC | CASSPPGRYEQYF | NA | TRBV5-1 | NA | TRBJ2-7
TGTGCCATCAGTGACGGCTCTGGAAACACCATATATTTT | CAISDGSGNTIYF | NA | TRBV10-3 | NA | TRBJ1-3
TGTGCCAGCAGTTTGGTCCAACCCTCGAGTGAAAAACTGTTTTTT | CASSLVQPSSEKLFF | NA | TRBV28 | NA | TRBJ1-4
TGCGCCAGCTGGTCGCGGGACAGGAATAGTGAAGCTTTCTTT | CASWSRDRNSEAFF | TRBD1 | TRBV5-1 | NA | TRBJ1-1
TGTGCCAGCAGTTACTCCGCGGTATCTGGAAACACCATATATTTT | CASSYSAVSGNTIYF | NA | TRBV6-2/TRBV6-3 | NA | TRBJ1-3
TGTGCCAGCAGTTACGGAGGGTATCGCACAGATACGCAGTATTTT | CASSYGGYRTDTQYF | NA | TRBV6-2/TRBV6-3 | NA | TRBJ2-3
TGTGCCAGTAGTATAACAGGGGGGGACACCGGGGAGCTGTTTTTT | CASSITGGDTGELFF | NA | TRBV19 | NA | TRBJ2-2
TGTGCCAGCAGCCACGGACTAGCCCTATTCTTC | CASSHGLALFF | TRBD2 | TRBV14 | NA | TRBJ2-1
TGTGCCAGCAGCCACAGTGACAGCAATCAGCCCCAGCATTTT | CASSHSDSNQPQHF | NA | TRBV3-1/TRBV3-2 | NA | TRBJ1-5
TGCAGCGTTTGCGCCGGGACAGGGTCCTCCTACGAGCAGTACTTC | CSVCAGTGSSYEQYF | TRBD1 | TRBV29-1 | NA | TRBJ2-7
TGCGCCAGCAGCTTGGAGGGGGGCTACGAGCAGTACTTC | CASSLEGGYEQYF | NA | TRBV5-1 | once | TRBJ2-7
TGTGCCAGCAGTTTAAGCATAACTTCTGGAAACACCATATATTTT | CASSLSITSGNTIYF | NA | TRBV27 | NA | TRBJ1-3
TGTGCCAGCAGTTACTTGGGGGACAGCGCGAACTATGGCTACACCTTC | CASSYLGDSANYGYTF | TRBD1 | TRBV6-2/TRBV6-3 | NA | TRBJ1-2
TGTGCCAGCAGTCCCACAGGGGGCGCTGAGTATGGCTACACCTTC | CASSPTGGAEYGYTF | TRBD1 | TRBV2 | NA | TRBJ1-2
TGTGCCAGCAGAGCCCTCAATCGACGGGGCAATCAGCCCCAGCATTTT | CASRALNRRGNQPQHF | NA | TRBV28 | NA | TRBJ1-5
TGTGCCAGCACCCCTGGGACATTCGACGAAGAGACCCAGTACTTC | CASTPGTFDEETQYF | NA | TRBV2 | NA | TRBJ2-5
TGCGCCAGCAGCCCCAAGCACATTGCTAACTATGGCTACACCTTC | CASSPKHIANYGYTF | NA | TRBV4-3 | NA | TRBJ1-2
TGTGCCAGCAGCAGCCCAGGGGGCCCCCATCAGCCCCAGCATTTT | CASSSPGGPHQPQHF | TRBD1 | TRBV7-9 | NA | TRBJ1-5
TGTGCCAGCAGCCAACTTACAGGGGGGAAATTAAACACCGGGGAGCTGTTTTTT | CASSQLTGGKLNTGELFF | TRBD1 | TRBV3-1/TRBV3-2 | NA | TRBJ2-2
TGTGCCAGCAGCGACCGATTAAGGACAGGACGTGAGCAGTACTTC | CASSDRLRTGREQYF | TRBD1 | TRBV7-8 | NA | TRBJ2-7
TGTGCCAGCAGTTTCCCTCGACTAGGGCGCACCGGGGAGCTGTTTTTT | CASSFPRLGRTGELFF | NA | TRBV28 | NA | TRBJ2-2
TGTGCCACCAGTGACCCAGCCGGACAGGGCTATGAGCAGTTCTTC | CATSDPAGQGYEQFF | TRBD1 | TRBV24-1 | NA | TRBJ2-1
TGTGCCAGCAGCCCGACAGGGGCTACAGATACGCAGTATTTT | CASSPTGATDTQYF | TRBD1 | TRBV7-9 | NA | TRBJ2-3